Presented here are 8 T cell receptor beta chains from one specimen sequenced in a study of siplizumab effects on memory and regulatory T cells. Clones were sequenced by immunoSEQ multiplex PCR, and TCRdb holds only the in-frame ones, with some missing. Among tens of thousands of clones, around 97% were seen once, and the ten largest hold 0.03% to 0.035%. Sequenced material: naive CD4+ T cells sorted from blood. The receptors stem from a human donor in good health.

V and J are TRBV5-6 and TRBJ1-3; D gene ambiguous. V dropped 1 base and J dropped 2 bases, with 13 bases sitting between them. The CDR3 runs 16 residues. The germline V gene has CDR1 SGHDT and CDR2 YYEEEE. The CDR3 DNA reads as TGTGCCAGCAGCTTGTATCCGTCTCAGGCTGGAAACACCATATATTTT. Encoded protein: CASSLYPSQAGNTIYF.

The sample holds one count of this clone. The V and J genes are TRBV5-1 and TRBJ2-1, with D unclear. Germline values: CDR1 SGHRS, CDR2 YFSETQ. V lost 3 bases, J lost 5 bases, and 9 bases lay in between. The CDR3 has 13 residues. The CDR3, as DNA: TGCGCCAGCAGCTCCTGGACGGACAATGAGCAGTTCTTC. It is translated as CASSSWTDNEQFF.

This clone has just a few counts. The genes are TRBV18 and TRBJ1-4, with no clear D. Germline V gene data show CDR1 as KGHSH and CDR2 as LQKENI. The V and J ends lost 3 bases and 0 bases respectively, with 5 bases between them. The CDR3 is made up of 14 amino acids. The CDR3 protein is CASSPGATNEKLFF. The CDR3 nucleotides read TGTGCCAGCTCACCGGGTGCAACTAATGAAAAACTGTTTTTT.

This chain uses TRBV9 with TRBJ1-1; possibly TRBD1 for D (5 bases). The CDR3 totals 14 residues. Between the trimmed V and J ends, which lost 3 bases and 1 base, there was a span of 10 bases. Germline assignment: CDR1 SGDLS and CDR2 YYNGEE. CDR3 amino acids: CASSAITGNTEAFF. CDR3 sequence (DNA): TGTGCCAGCAGCGCGATTACAGGGAACACTGAAGCTTTCTTT.

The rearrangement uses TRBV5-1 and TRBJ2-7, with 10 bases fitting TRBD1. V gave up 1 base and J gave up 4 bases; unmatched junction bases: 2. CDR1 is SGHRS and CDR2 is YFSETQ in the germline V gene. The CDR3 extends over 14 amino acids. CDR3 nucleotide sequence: TGCGCCAGCAGCTTGTTGGACAGGGGGTACGAGCAGTACTTC. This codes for CASSLLDRGYEQYF.

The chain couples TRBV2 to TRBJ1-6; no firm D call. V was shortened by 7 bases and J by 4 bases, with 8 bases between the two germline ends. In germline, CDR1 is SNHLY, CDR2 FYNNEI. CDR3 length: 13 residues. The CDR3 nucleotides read TGTGCCAGCATGGCGGCTTATAATTCACCCCTCCACTTT. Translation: CASMAAYNSPLHF.

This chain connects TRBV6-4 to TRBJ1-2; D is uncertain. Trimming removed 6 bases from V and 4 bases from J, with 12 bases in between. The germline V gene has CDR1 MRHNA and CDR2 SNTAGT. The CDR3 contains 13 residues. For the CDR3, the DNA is TGTGCCAGCAGCCAAGCCGGCACCTATGGCTACACCTTC. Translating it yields CASSQAGTYGYTF.

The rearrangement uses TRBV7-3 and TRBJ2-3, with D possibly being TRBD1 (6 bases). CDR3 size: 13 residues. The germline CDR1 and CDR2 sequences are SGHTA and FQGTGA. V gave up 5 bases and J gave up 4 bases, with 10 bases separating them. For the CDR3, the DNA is TGTGCCAGCAGCCTACAGGGTGCAGATACGCAGTATTTT. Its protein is CASSLQGADTQYF.